This T cell receptor beta chain was sequenced in a study of blood T cell repertoires in COVID-19. Study-wide background: Acute and convalescent COVID-19 specimens originated in the United States, Italy and Spain. T cells, B-cell-depleted T cells, or PBMCs supplied cDNA or gDNA.

CDR3 size: 14 residues. In germline, CDR1 is KGHSH, CDR2 LQKENI. V gave up 3 bases and J gave up 5 bases; unmatched junction bases: 6. Original processing notes: The assay estimated nucleated cells by amplifying reference gene primers. The assay was immunoSEQ multiplex PCR, and TCRdb's table has in-frame clones only and misses some. V and J calls and clone size are given by that table; D and trimming were obtained from the DNA. Of fewer than 200,000 clones listed, around 86% are singletons. Seattle-derived patients entered the study during active infection and were followed longitudinally. This sequence originates from a woman of 80 years or more with COVID-19, enrolled during active disease. Sequencing used peripheral blood. This chain links TRBV18 with TRBJ1-1; the match to TRBD1 covers 7 bases. The CDR3 is CASSPKTGKTEAFF. The CDR3 coding sequence is TGTGCCAGCTCACCTAAGACAGGGAAAACTGAAGCTTTCTTT. The entire variable domain, with the rest obtained from reference TRBV18 and TRBJ1-1, is as follows: NAGVMQNPRHLVRRRGQEARLRCSPMKGHSHVYWYRQLPEEGLKFMVYLQKENIIDESGMPKERFSAEFPKEGPSILRIQQVVRGDSAAYFCASSPKTGKTEAFFGQGTRLTVV.